This entry features one T cell receptor (beta chain) sequence. Its binding antigen is unknown. Base-call qualities are not available, and no considerably larger clone is one nucleotide away. The data belong to a study of cytomegalovirus exposure and HLA in healthy donors (dated by TCRdb to between 2016 and 2019). With regard to the full study: According to an earlier analysis of a few hundred of the donors, some 180 million T cells yielded 90 million to 130 million unique TCR beta sequences and approximately 300 Gb of sequence data. HLA typing covered class I and class II loci at four-digit resolution. The study profiled the T cell repertoires of fewer than 850 subjects by immunosequencing and related them to cytomegalovirus serostatus. The study aimed to test whether signatures of past pathogen exposure could be identified by cataloging public T cell receptors. Rather than drawing on any new phenotypic data, the later analysis identified candidate immune exposures from TCR beta sequences and the way those sequences occurred across donors. Along with the roughly 670-subject first cohort, a separate validation cohort of 120 different subjects was used. Of the 300 to 500 genotyped donors, 81% were placed in the genetic ancestry cluster associated with self-reported Caucasian donors. A later analysis re-analyzed previously published TCR beta repertoires from roughly 690 donors and added high-resolution HLA genotyping to study TCR occurrence patterns. To decide whether each TCR beta V gene segment behaved as functional or pseudogenic, an earlier analysis of some 600 of the donors relied on high-throughput TCR beta sequencing. Typing coverage differed by locus: A, B, C, DRB1 and DQB1 were typed in about 629-630 donors, DQA1 in approximately 520, DPA1 in around 600, and DPB1 in 450 to 480. In a later genetic analysis, genome-wide SNP genotypes for about three fifths of the roughly 670 donors were used, and that subset was treated as a discovery cohort. Because of strong linkage in the cohort, four or five DR-DQ haplotypes were treated as single units for association and clustering. Donor age, sex, ethnicity and CMV serostatus were compiled together with the repertoire data. Roughly 310 gigabases of sequencing data and 70 million to 85 million unique TCR sequences were included in an early release covering roughly 600 HLA-typed donors. Among roughly 400 genotyped donors of the cohort, an average of roughly 230,000 unique TCR beta nucleotide sequences was sequenced per donor, of which 15% to 20% were non-productive. Every discovery cohort repertoire had been produced on one sequencing platform. To predict cytomegalovirus infection status, the study combined high-throughput TCR immunosequencing, statistical association of individual TCRs with disease status, and machine learning.

Libraries were prepared through the immunoSEQ multiplex PCR assay. A mixture of 60 forward primers for TCR Vbeta segments and 13 reverse primers for TCR Jbeta segments was used in the multiplex PCR. The CDR3 region of rearranged TCR beta genes was amplified from genomic DNA with a multiplex PCR assay. Amplified TCR beta libraries were sequenced as 87-base-pair reads on the Illumina HiSeq System. The authors' pipeline ran thus. In a later analysis, 80 million or so unique TCR beta chains were counted across the roughly 610 repertoires, and roughly 11 million of these chains were shared by at least two donors. To remove PCR and sequencing errors, raw reads were error-corrected and collapsed into unique sequences using a nearest-neighbor algorithm that merged closely related sequences. V, D and J gene segments were assigned by aligning CDR3 sequences to IMGT reference sequences. For a sequence to be retained, a match of at least six nucleotides to both a V gene segment and a J gene segment was required. A rearrangement counted as productive if the CDR3 had no stop codons and remained in frame with V and J, and every other rearrangement counted as non-productive. CDR3 was defined according to IMGT convention as the region running from the second conserved V-encoded cysteine to the conserved J-encoded phenylalanine. Sequences without an unambiguous match to a single V gene segment were excluded from the earlier analysis of several hundred of the donors. An earlier analysis of about 590 of the donors classified V segments as functional when productive rearrangements were above 56.7% and as segregating when the standard deviation between donors was above 5%. A statistical classification framework was built to diagnose cytomegalovirus status from the catalog of TCR beta chain sequences. V and J gene assignment, in a later analysis, came from comparing TCR nucleotide sequences with IMGT/GENE-DB human TR gene sequences. The TCRdist pipeline was used in a later analysis to assign CDR3 sequences and most-parsimonious VDJ recombination scenarios. In a later analysis, each TCR beta chain was defined by its CDR3 amino acid sequence together with its V-gene family, and reads lacking a unique V-gene family were excluded. In a later analysis, 500 to 650 highly shared, low-generation-probability nucleotide sequences were removed to address suspected cross-contamination and a sequencing artifact. In a later analysis, a clonal expansion index was calculated for each public chain from normalized within-repertoire ranks of inferred template counts. In a later analysis, generation probabilities were computed using a VDJ recombination model fitted to out-of-frame rearrangements, and the results were checked against IGoR. In a later analysis, hypergeometric tests were used to score TCR-TCR, TCR-HLA and TCR-CMV co-occurrence, with a repertoire-size bias correction applied to TCR pairs. False discovery rates were estimated in a later analysis by permuting HLA or CMV assignments 20 times. In a later analysis, co-occurring TCRs were grouped using DBSCAN, with TCRdist sequence similarity added in when clustering inside HLA-allele-positive subsets. Co-occurrence clustering excluded repertoires with fewer than 30,000 or more than 120,000 public chains, plus five with anomalous nucleotide sharing. In TCRdb, the immuneACCESS table is reduced to in-frame sequences with V and J assigned. These tables do not hold every clone; where another copy was compared, an unresolved V gene accounts for under half, and the others remain unexplained. D and trimming come from the DNA, and the V and J calls and clone size come from that table. The table for this sample lists nearly 100,000 clones; around 10% of them were counted only once. The ten largest clonotypes hold about 5% of the sample.

The cohort comprised approximately 700 healthy bone marrow donors. At the time of sampling, all cohort members were nominally healthy, though unrecorded immune exposures were likely present. The donor was CMV seropositive and was included in the group of about 290 seropositive cohort members. Every donor gave a peripheral blood sample, and the peripheral blood mononuclear cells from that sample were used for TCR beta sequencing. The Qiagen DNeasy Blood Extraction Kit was used to extract genomic DNA from the blood cell samples. CDR1 and CDR2 are drawn from the germline V gene: SQVTM, ANQGSEA. Germline trimming: 5 bases from V, 5 bases from J; junction bases outside gene matches: 5. Including cysteine and phenylalanine, the CDR3 has 13 amino acids. Only the CDR3 DNA is retained, 39 bases long and in frame from the first base. Study-wide conclusions, independent of this receptor: In a later analysis, around 17,000 TCR beta sequences were associated with specific HLA alleles at a false discovery rate of 0.05. Immune exposure information for the cohort was limited to CMV serostatus. The study listed 170 or so TCR beta chains as associated with cytomegalovirus. Sequencing depth was assumed to be roughly uniform across donors in the presence/absence analyses, though that assumption may not hold. Broadly in line with IMGT annotations, most TCR beta V segments showed up in productive rearrangements about 87% or about 30% of the time in an earlier analysis of some 590 of the donors. Most TCR sequences were seen in very few donors, while some public TCRs were found in many individuals. When HLA alleles, especially DR and DQ, strongly co-occurred, TCR associations were difficult to assign to individual alleles. In a later genetic analysis, a missense DCLRE1C variant was associated with V-gene and J-gene trimming of TCR beta chains, and the association was replicated in an independent cohort. In a later analysis, the rate of TCR association differed among HLA loci, with DRB1 alleles having the most associated TCRs and HLA-C alleles having the fewest. A cluster of highly shared sequence variants was judged likely to be a technical artifact of the sequencing pipeline. A further reported finding was that TCR beta sequences accurately predicted the HLA-A and HLA-B alleles for most subjects in the first cohort. In vitro tests confirmed that a few of the cytomegalovirus-associated TCR beta chains recognize cytomegalovirus antigens. Several of the top co-occurrence clusters appeared to be linked to parvovirus B19, influenza, CMV and Epstein-Barr virus, according to a later analysis. Most CMV-associated TCR beta chains appeared to be HLA-restricted in a later analysis, and the HLA associations seemed to be driven largely by CMV exposure. According to the authors, the approach could potentially be generalized to other disease states and immunological phenotypes. A later analysis found that HLA-associated TCR beta chains were more clonally expanded and had lower generation probabilities than equally common non-associated chains. Because some donors lacked HLA typing at each locus, the association tests relied only on the typed subset. A later genetic analysis reported fewer N-insertions in productive TCRs among donors in an Asian-associated ancestry cluster than the roughly 700-donor mean. The 87-base-pair reads could not distinguish some IMGT-functional V segments, including TRBV6-2 and TRBV6-3, so those segments were excluded. The cohort was sequenced for TCR beta chains only, and without alpha or paired-chain data the features that could be detected were limited. Because counts were too low, approximately 18 rarely observed V segments, including chromosome 9 orphons, were excluded from the earlier analysis of roughly 580 of the donors. Correlated functional status among segregating V segments might be attributable to linkage disequilibrium, but an unknown experimental factor could not be ruled out. The classifier was reported to diagnose cytomegalovirus status with high specificity and sensitivity in both the original and validation cohorts.

This sequence was found in a man between 45 and 60 years old in good health and CMV-seropositive. The rearranged chain carries TRBV29-1 and TRBJ2-3; 9 of the junction bases match TRBD2. The sequenced sample was PBMCs. The DNA sequence reads TGCAGCGTTCCTAGCGGGACTGTAGATACGCAGTATTTT. Its coded protein is CSVPSGTVDTQYF.